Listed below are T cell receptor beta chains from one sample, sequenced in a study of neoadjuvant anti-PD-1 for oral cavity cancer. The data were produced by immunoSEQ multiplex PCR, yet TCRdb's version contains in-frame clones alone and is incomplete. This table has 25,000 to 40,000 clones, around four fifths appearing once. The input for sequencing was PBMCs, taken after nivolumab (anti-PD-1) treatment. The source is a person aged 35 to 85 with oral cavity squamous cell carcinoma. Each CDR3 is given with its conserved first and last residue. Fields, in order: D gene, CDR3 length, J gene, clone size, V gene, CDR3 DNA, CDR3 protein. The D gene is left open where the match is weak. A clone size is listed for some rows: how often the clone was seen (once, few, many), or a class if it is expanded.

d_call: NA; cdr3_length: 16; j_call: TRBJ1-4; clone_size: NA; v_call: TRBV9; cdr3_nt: TGTGCCAGCAGCGTAGCTTTGGAGGGTAGCAAAGAAAAACTGTTTTTT; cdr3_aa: CASSVALEGSKEKLFF
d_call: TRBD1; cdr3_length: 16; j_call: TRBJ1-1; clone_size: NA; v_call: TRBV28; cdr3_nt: TGTGCCACCATTGACCCGATTGGACAGGGTAACACTGAAGCTTTCTTT; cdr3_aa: CATIDPIGQGNTEAFF
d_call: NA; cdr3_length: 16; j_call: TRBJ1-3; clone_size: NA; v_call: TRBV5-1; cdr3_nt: TGCGCCAGCAGCTTGGCCAGGGCCAGCTCTGGAAACACCATATATTTT; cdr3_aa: CASSLARASSGNTIYF
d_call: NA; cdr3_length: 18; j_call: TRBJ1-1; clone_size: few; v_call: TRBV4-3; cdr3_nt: TGCGCCAGCAGCCAAGATTGGGTCGGGGTGGCAACCTCTACCAGAGCTTTCTTT; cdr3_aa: CASSQDWVGVATSTRAFF
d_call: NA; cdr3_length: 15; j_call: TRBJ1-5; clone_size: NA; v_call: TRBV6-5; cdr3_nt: TGTGCCAGCAGAGCGACTGACCATAGCAATCAGCCCCAGCATTTT; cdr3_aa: CASRATDHSNQPQHF
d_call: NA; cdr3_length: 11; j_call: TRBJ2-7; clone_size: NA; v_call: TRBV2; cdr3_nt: TGTGCCAGCAGCTGGGTCTACGAGCAGTACTTC; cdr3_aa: CASSWVYEQYF
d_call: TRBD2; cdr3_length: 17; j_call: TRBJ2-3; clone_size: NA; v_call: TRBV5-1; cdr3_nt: TGCGCCAGCAGCTTGGGACTAGCGGGGGGTCTGACAGATACGCAGTATTTT; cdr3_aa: CASSLGLAGGLTDTQYF
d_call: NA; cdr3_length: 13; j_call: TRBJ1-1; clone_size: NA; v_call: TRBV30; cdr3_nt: TGTGCCTGGAGGACGGTGTTGGGGACTGAAGCTTTCTTT; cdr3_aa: CAWRTVLGTEAFF
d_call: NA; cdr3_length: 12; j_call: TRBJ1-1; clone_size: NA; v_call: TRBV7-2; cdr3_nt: TGTGCCAGCAGCTTACTCGGCTTTGAAGCTTTCTTT; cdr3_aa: CASSLLGFEAFF
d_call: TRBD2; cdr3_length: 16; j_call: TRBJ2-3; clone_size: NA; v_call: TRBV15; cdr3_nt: TGTGCCACCAGCAGAGGGGATAGCGGGGGCACAGATACGCAGTATTTT; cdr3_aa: CATSRGDSGGTDTQYF
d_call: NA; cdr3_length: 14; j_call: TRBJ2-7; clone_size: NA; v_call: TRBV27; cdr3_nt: TGTGCCAGCAGTTTACCCGGCAGGGGCGGGGAGCAGTACTTC; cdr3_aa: CASSLPGRGGEQYF
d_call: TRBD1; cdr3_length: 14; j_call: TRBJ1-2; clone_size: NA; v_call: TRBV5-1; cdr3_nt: TGCGCCAGCAGCCTTCAACAGGGGCTCTATGGCTACACCTTC; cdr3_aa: CASSLQQGLYGYTF
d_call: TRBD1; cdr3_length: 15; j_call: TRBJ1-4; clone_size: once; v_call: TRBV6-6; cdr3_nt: TGTGCCAGCAGTCGACAGGGTGGGACCTTTGAAAAACTGTTTTTT; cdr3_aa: CASSRQGGTFEKLFF
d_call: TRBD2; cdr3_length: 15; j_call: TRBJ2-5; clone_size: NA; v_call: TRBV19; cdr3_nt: TGTGCCAGTAGTGACAGCGGGAGCCCCCAAGAGACCCAGTACTTC; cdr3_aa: CASSDSGSPQETQYF
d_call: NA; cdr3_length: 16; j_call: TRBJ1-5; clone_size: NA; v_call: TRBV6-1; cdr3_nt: TGTGCCAGCAGTGGAGGTTTGATTGATAGCAATCAGCCCCAGCATTTT; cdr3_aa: CASSGGLIDSNQPQHF
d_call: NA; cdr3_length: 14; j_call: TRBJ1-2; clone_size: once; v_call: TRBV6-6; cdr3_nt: TGTGCCAGCAGTTACAATTTTAGGGACTATGGCTACACCTTC; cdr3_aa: CASSYNFRDYGYTF
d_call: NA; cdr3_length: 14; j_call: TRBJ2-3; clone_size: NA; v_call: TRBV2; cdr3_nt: TGTGCCAGCAGGTTGCTTACTAGCACAGATACGCAGTATTTT; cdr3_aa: CASRLLTSTDTQYF
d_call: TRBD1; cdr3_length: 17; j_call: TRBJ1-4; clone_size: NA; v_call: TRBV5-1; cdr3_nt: TGCGCCAGCAGCCCAGGACAGGGGCTCCTGTCCTATGAAAAACTGTTTTTT; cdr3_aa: CASSPGQGLLSYEKLFF
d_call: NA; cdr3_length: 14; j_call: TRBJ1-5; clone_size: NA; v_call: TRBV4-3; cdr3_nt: TGCGCCAGCAGCCAAGGAGCAGGGGTTCAGCCCCAGCATTTT; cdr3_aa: CASSQGAGVQPQHF
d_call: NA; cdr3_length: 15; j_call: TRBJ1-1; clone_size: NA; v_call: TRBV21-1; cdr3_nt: TGTGCCAGCAGCAAAGGAGTAGAGGGACAGAGAACGGCTTTCTTT; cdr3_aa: CASSKGVEGQRTAFF
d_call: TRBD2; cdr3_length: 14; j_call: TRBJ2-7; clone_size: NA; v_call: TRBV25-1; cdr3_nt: TGTGCCAGCAGCCTAGCGGGGGACCACTACGAGCAGTACTTC; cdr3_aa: CASSLAGDHYEQYF
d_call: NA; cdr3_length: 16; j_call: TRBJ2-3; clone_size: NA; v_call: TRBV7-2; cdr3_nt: TGTGCCAGCAGCTTAGGTCTAGAAGCAAGGTCAGATACGCAGTATTTT; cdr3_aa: CASSLGLEARSDTQYF
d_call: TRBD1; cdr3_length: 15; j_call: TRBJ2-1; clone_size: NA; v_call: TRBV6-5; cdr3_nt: TGTGCCAGCAGTTACTCGACAGGGGGCTACAATGAGCAGTTCTTC; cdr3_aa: CASSYSTGGYNEQFF
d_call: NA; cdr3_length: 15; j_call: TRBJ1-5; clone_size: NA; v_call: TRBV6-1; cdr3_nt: TGTGCCAGCATCGGGGCAATAGGGGTGGAACAGCCCCAGCATTTT; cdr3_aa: CASIGAIGVEQPQHF
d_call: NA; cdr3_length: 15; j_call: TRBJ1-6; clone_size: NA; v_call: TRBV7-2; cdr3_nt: TGTGCCAGCAGCTTACAGAGGGGTTTGAATTCACCCCTCCACTTT; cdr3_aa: CASSLQRGLNSPLHF
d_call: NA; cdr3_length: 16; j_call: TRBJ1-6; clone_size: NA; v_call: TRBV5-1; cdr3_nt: TGCGCCAGCAGCTCCGTTGGGACGGCACCTAATTCACCCCTCCACTTT; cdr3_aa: CASSSVGTAPNSPLHF
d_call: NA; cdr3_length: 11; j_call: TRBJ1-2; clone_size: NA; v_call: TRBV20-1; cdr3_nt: TGCAGTGCTAGAGGAACCGGAGGCTACACCTTC; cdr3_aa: CSARGTGGYTF
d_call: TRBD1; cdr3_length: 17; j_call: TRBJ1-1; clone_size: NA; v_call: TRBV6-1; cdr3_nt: TGTGCCAGCAGTGACTACCGTGAAAGACAGGGAGGCACTGAAGCTTTCTTT; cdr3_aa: CASSDYRERQGGTEAFF
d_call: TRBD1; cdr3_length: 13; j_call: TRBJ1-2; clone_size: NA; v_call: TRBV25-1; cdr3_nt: TGTGCCAGAGCCGGGACAGGGGTCCGCGGCTACACCTTC; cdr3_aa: CARAGTGVRGYTF
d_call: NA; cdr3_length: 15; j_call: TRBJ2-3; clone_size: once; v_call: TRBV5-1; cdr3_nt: TGCGCCAGCAGCTTAAGGCAGGGTGGTACAGATACGCAGTATTTT; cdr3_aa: CASSLRQGGTDTQYF
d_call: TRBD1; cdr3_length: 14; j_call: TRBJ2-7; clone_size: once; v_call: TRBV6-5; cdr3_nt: TGTGCCAGCAGCTTGGGACAGGGGGCCTACGAGCAGTACTTC; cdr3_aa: CASSLGQGAYEQYF
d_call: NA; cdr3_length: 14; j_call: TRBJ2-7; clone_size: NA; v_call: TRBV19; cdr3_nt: TGTGCCAGTAGTCCGAGACGCAGCGGCTACGAGCAGTACTTC; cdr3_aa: CASSPRRSGYEQYF
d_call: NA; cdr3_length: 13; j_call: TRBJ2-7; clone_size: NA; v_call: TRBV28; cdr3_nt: TGTGCCAGCAATCCCCCCACAGCCTACGAGCAGTACTTC; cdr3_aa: CASNPPTAYEQYF
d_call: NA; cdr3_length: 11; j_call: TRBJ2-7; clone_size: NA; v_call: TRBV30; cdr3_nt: TGTGCCTGGACCTCCAACAACGAGCAGTACTTC; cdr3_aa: CAWTSNNEQYF
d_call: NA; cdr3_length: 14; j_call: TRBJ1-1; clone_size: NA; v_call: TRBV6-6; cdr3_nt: TGTGCCAGCAGTTACCCCGCCGGCCCGGCGGGAGCTTTCTTT; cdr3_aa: CASSYPAGPAGAFF
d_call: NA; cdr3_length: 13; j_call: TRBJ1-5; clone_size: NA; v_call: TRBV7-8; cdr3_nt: TGTGCCAGCAGCCTGGACAGACAAAGGCCCCAGCATTTT; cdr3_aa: CASSLDRQRPQHF
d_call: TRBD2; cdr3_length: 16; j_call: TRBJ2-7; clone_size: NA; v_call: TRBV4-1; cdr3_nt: TGCGCCAGCAGCCAAGTCGGTAGCGGGGGGTCCTACGAGCAGTACTTC; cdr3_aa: CASSQVGSGGSYEQYF
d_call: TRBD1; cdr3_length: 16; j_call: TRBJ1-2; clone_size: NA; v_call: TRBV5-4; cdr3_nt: TGTGCCAGCAGCCGGATCCCAGGGGGCGAAAGCTATGGCTACACCTTC; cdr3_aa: CASSRIPGGESYGYTF
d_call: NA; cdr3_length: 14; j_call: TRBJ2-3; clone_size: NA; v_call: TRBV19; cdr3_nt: TGTGCCAGTTCTCCCAGGATGAGCACAGATACGCAGTATTTT; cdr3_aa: CASSPRMSTDTQYF
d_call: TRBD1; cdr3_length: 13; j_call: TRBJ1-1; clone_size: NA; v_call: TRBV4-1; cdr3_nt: TGCGCCAGCAGCCTCACAGGGGGCAGTGAAGCTTTCTTT; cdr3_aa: CASSLTGGSEAFF
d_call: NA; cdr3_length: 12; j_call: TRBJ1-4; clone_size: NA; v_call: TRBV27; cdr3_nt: TGTGCCAGCAGTTTCATCGGTGAAAAACTGTTTTTT; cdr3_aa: CASSFIGEKLFF
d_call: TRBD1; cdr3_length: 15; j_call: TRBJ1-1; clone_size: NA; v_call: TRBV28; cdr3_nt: TGTGCCAGCATTACAGGGGGGCGCCTGAACACTGAAGCTTTCTTT; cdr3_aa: CASITGGRLNTEAFF
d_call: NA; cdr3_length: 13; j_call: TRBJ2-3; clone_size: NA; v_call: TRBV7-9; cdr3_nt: TGTGCCAGCAGCTTAGCGTCGACAGATACGCAGTATTTT; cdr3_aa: CASSLASTDTQYF
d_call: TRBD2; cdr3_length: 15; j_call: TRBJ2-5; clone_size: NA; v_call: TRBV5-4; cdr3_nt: TGTGCCAGCAGCCAACCAGCGGGGGGCCAAGAGACCCAGTACTTC; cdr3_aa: CASSQPAGGQETQYF
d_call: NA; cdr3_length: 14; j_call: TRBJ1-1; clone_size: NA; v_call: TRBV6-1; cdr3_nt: TGTGCCAGCAGTGGCGGTACAGGGAACACTGAAGCTTTCTTT; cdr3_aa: CASSGGTGNTEAFF
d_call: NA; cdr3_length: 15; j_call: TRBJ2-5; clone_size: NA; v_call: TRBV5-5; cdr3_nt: TGTGCCAGCAGCTTGTTAACAAGAGTTCAAGAGACCCAGTACTTC; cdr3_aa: CASSLLTRVQETQYF
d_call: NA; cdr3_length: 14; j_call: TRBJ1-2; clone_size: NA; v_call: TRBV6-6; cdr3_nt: TGTGCCAGCAGTACCTCGGGGGCGGAATATGGCTACACCTTC; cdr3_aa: CASSTSGAEYGYTF
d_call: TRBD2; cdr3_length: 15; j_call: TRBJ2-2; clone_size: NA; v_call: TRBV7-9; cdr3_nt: TGTGCCAGCAGCGGGAGGGACGCAAACACCGGGGAGCTGTTTTTT; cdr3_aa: CASSGRDANTGELFF
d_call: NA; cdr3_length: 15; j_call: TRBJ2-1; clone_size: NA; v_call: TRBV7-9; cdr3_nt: TGTGCCAGCAGCCTTTCCGAGGCAGCCCTCAATGAGCAGTTCTTC; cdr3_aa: CASSLSEAALNEQFF